The 14 T cell receptor beta chains reported below all come from one sample, sequenced in a study of T cell repertoires in ileal Crohn's disease. Clones were sequenced by immunoSEQ multiplex PCR, and TCRdb holds only the in-frame ones, with some missing. This table has 15,000 to 20,000 clones, about 75% appearing once. The time point: inflamed ileum from the surgical specimen. Sequences were obtained from ileal tissue. Receptors were obtained from an adult with Crohn's disease.

A remark on this clone: The same CDR3 is also encoded by other DNA sequences in this sample. The rearrangement joins TRBV4-2 to TRBJ2-5; no firm D call. The V gene's germline CDR1 is LGHNA and CDR2 YNFKEQ. There are 14 residues in the CDR3. Trimming removed 6 bases from V and 3 bases from J, with 14 bases in between. The CDR3 sequence is CASSQSALKETQYF. The CDR3 region has the DNA TGTGCCAGCAGTCAGAGCGCGCTAAAAGAGACCCAGTACTTC.

The genes are TRBV2 and TRBJ2-5; D ambiguous. The CDR3 extends over 13 amino acids. V was cut by 8 bases and J by 1 base, with 11 bases left in between. CDR1 and CDR2 from the germline V gene are SNHLY and FYNNEI. CDR3 nucleotide sequence: TGTGCCAGCGATGAGCCCACCCAAGAGACCCAGTACTTC. It yields the protein CASDEPTQETQYF. Looking up the rest from reference TRBV2 and TRBJ2-5 gives the full variable domain: EPEVTQTPSHQVTQMGQEVILRCVPISNHLYFYWYRQILGQKVEFLVSFYNNEISEKSEIFDDQFSVERPDGSNFTLKIRSTKLEDSAMYFCASDEPTQETQYFGPGTRLLVL.

The chain uses TRBV6-4 and TRBJ1-1; the D is unclear. This CDR3 is built from 9 residues. V lost 2 bases and J lost 11, with 3 bases in between. Germline V gene sequence: CDR1 MRHNA, CDR2 SNTAGT. The CDR3 DNA follows: TGTGCCAGCAGTGACAACGCTTTCTTT. Its protein is CASSDNAFF.

The chain couples TRBV28 to TRBJ2-6; D tentatively reads TRBD1 or TRBD2 (5 bases each). CDR3 length equals 15 residues. The V and J ends lost 8 bases and 0 bases respectively, with 11 bases between them. Germline CDR1 and CDR2: MDHEN and SYDVKM. This CDR3 reads CASHRDASGANVLTF. CDR3 bases: TGTGCCAGCCACCGGGACGCCTCTGGGGCCAACGTCCTGACTTTC.

This clone was detected a few times. J is TRBJ2-1 and V is TRBV2; 12 bases align to TRBD2. The V segment lost 4 bases and the J segment 5 bases; nucleotides outside the gene matches: 3. This CDR3 contains 15 residues. Germline CDR1 reads SNHLY; CDR2 reads FYNNEI. The CDR3 protein is CASSGLAGGDNEQFF. In DNA form, the CDR3 reads TGTGCCAGCAGTGGGCTAGCGGGGGGGGACAATGAGCAGTTCTTC.

The genes are TRBV6-5 and TRBJ2-7; 7 bases agree with TRBD2. The CDR3 consists of 16 residues. After removal of 3 bases from V and 1 base from J, the junction contained 9 bases not matched to a gene. Germline CDR1 MNHEY, CDR2 SVGAGI. The CDR3 sequence is CASSYRLVGGSYEQYF. For the CDR3, the DNA is TGTGCCAGCAGTTATCGGCTGGTGGGAGGGTCCTACGAGCAGTACTTC.

The chain uses TRBV25-1 and TRBJ1-4; no reliable D call. Trimming shortened V by 5 bases and J by 1 base, and 8 bases separated the two germline ends. Germline assignment: CDR1 MGHDK and CDR2 SYGVNS. The CDR3 has 14 amino acids. The chain's CDR3 is CASSKTRTNEKLFF. The CDR3 region has the DNA TGTGCCAGCAGTAAGACCCGAACTAATGAAAAACTGTTTTTT.

This clone has just a few counts. V and J are TRBV6-1 and TRBJ1-5; TRBD1 matches at 7 bases. The length of the CDR3 is 15 residues. V shed 1 base, J shed 6 bases, and the junction held 6 bases outside the gene matches. The germline CDR1 and CDR2 sequences are MNHNS and SASEGT. The CDR3 sequence: CASSEVDRAGQPQHF. CDR3 bases: TGTGCCAGCAGTGAAGTCGACAGGGCGGGTCAGCCCCAGCATTTT.

The chain carries TRBV5-1 and TRBJ1-1, with D perhaps matching TRBD1 (5 bases). Germline V CDR1 and CDR2: SGHRS, YFSETQ. V shed 0 bases and J shed 3 bases, with 9 bases lying between them. The CDR3 loop spans 14 amino acids. The CDR3, as DNA: TGCGCCAGCAGCTTGGAGCCAGGGTACACTGAAGCTTTCTTT. Translation: CASSLEPGYTEAFF.

The chain carries TRBV4-3 and TRBJ2-1, with D possibly called TRBD1 or TRBD2 (6 bases each). This CDR3 has 16 residues. The germline gives CDR1 LGHNA, CDR2 YSLEER. Trimming shortened V by 3 bases and J by 4 bases, and 16 bases separated the two germline ends. This chain's CDR3 is CASSQVPLGGYNEQFF. The CDR3 nucleotides are TGCGCCAGCAGCCAGGTTCCCCTAGGGGGGTACAATGAGCAGTTCTTC.

The chain combines TRBV10-3 with TRBJ2-7; tentatively, D is TRBD2 (7 bases). CDR1 is ENHRY, CDR2 SYGVKD, per germline. V shed 3 bases and J shed 3 bases, with 18 bases lying between them. The CDR3 is made up of 16 amino acids. Here the CDR3 reads CAISEPGGGGGYEQYF. CDR3 coding DNA: TGTGCCATCAGTGAACCAGGTGGGGGGGGCGGCTACGAGCAGTACTTC.

This chain links TRBV5-1 with TRBJ2-1, with D maybe TRBD1 (6 bases). The germline V gene encodes CDR1 SGHRS and CDR2 YFSETQ. This CDR3 is built from 11 residues. Between the trimmed V and J ends, which lost 4 bases and 10 bases, there was a span of 9 bases. CDR3 sequence (DNA): TGCGCCAGCAGCCGTGACAGGGAGCAGTTCTTC. Protein sequence: CASSRDREQFF.

The gene calls are TRBV6-5 and TRBJ1-2, with a weak D call TRBD1 (6 bases). CDR1 MNHEY and CDR2 SVGAGI come from the germline V gene. The CDR3 has 13 residues. Between the trimmed V and J ends, which lost 6 bases and 3 bases, there was a span of 11 bases. This CDR3 is CASSTRQDYGYTF. Written as DNA, the CDR3 is TGTGCCAGCAGCACAAGACAGGACTATGGCTACACCTTC.

This sequence joins TRBV18 and TRBJ1-5, with D maybe TRBD1 (5 bases). Deletions cut 3 bases from V and 7 bases from J, with 16 bases between. CDR1 KGHSH and CDR2 LQKENI come from the germline V gene. The CDR3 has 15 amino acids. CDR3 sequence reads: CASSPYRSTGQPQHF. CDR3 sequence (DNA): TGTGCCAGCTCACCGTACAGGTCAACCGGGCAGCCCCAGCATTTT.